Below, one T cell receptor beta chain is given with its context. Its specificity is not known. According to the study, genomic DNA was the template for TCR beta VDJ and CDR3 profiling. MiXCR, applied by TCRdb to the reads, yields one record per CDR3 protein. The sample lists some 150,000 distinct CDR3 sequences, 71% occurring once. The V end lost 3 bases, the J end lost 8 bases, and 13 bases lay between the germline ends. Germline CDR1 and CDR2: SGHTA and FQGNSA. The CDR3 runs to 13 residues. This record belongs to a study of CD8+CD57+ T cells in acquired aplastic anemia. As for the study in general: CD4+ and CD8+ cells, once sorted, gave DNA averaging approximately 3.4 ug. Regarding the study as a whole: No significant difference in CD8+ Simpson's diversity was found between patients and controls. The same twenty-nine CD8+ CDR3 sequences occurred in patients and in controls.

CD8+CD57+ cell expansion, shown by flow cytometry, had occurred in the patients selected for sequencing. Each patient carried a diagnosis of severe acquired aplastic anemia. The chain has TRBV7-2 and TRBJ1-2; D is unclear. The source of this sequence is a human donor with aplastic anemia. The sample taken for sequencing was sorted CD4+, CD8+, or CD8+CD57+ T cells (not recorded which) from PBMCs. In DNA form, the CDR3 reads TGTGCCAGCAGCTTGGGTTTGTCGTTGGGCTACACCTTC. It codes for CASSLGLSLGYTF.